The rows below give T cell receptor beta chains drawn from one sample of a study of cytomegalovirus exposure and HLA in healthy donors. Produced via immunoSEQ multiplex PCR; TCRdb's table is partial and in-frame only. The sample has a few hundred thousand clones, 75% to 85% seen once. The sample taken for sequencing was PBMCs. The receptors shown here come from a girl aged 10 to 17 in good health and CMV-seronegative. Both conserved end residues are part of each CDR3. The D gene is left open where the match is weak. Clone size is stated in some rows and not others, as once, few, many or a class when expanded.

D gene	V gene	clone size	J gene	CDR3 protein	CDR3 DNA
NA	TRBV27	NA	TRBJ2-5	CASRGSGDSPEWETQYF	TGTGCCAGCAGGGGGTCGGGAGACAGCCCGGAGTGGGAGACCCAGTACTTC
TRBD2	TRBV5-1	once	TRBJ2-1	CASSFWTSGGANEQFF	TGCGCCAGCAGCTTCTGGACTAGCGGGGGGGCGAATGAGCAGTTCTTC
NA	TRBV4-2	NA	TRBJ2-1	CASSQGLASGESKQFF	TGTGCCAGCAGCCAAGGGTTGGCCTCGGGAGAGTCGAAGCAGTTCTTC
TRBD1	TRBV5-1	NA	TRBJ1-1	CASSLGQVLENTEAFF	TGCGCCAGCAGTCTTGGACAGGTCCTCGAGAACACTGAAGCTTTCTTT
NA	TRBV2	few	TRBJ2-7	CAKQREGGGYEQYF	TGTGCCAAGCAAAGGGAGGGGGGCGGCTACGAGCAGTACTTC
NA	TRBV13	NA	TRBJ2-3	CASSVGQGSDTQYF	TGTGCCAGCAGCGTTGGCCAGGGTTCAGATACGCAGTATTTT
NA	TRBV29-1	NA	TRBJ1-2	CSVVPRDYGYTF	TGCAGCGTTGTACCCAGGGACTATGGCTACACCTTC
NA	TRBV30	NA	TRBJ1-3	CAWSVRYDRRPGNTIYF	TGTGCCTGGAGTGTTAGATACGACAGGAGGCCCGGAAACACCATATATTTT
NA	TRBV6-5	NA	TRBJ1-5	CASSAGWGDNQPQHF	TGTGCCAGCAGCGCAGGCTGGGGGGACAATCAGCCCCAGCATTTT
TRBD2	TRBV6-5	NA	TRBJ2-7	CASRSREPTRVEQYF	TGTGCCAGTCGATCGCGGGAGCCCACCCGGGTGGAGCAGTACTTC
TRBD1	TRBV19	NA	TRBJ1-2	CASSIQGVRGSDGYTF	TGTGCCAGTAGTATTCAGGGGGTCAGGGGCTCCGATGGCTACACCTTC
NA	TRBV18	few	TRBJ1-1	CASSPLGENTEAFF	TGTGCCAGCTCACCACTAGGAGAGAACACTGAAGCTTTCTTT
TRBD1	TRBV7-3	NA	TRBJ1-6	CASSPRTRDRGSPLHF	TGTGCCAGCAGCCCTAGGACCCGGGACAGGGGTTCACCCCTCCACTTT
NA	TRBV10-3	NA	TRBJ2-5	CAISGTAYQETQYF	TGTGCCATCAGTGGGACAGCGTACCAAGAGACCCAGTACTTC
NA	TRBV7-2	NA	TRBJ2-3	CASSLGQHTDTQYF	TGTGCCAGCAGCCTCGGACAGCACACAGATACGCAGTATTTT
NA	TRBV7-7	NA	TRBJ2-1	CASSTSSGVFNEQFF	TGTGCCAGCAGCACCTCCTCAGGGGTGTTCAATGAGCAGTTCTTC
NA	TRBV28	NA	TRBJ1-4	CASSFAGATNEKLFF	TGTGCCAGCAGCTTCGCGGGGGCAACTAATGAAAAACTGTTTTTT
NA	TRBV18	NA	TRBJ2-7	CASSPLSGQFQSSSYEQYF	TGTGCCAGCTCACCACTTTCTGGACAGTTTCAAAGCAGCTCCTACGAGCAGTACTTC
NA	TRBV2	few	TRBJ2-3	CASNFIDTQYF	TGTGCCAGCAACTTCATAGATACGCAGTATTTT
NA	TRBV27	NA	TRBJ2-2	CASSFSRIHTGELFF	TGTGCCAGCAGTTTTTCCAGGATACACACCGGGGAGCTGTTTTTT
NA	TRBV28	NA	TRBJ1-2	CASSLYGRVGGYTF	TGTGCCAGCAGTTTATACGGTCGGGTGGGTGGCTACACCTTC
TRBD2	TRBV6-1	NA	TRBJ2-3	CASRDWTSATDTQYF	TGTGCCAGCAGAGATTGGACTAGCGCCACAGATACGCAGTATTTT
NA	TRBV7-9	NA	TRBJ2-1	CASSLERVTQFF	TGTGCCAGCAGCTTAGAACGGGTGACGCAGTTCTTC
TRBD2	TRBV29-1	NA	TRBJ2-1	CSVGGGRGYNEQFF	TGCAGCGTTGGAGGCGGGAGAGGGTACAATGAGCAGTTCTTC
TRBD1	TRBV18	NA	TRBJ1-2	CASSVGTATYGYTF	TGTGCCAGCTCAGTTGGGACAGCCACCTATGGCTACACCTTC
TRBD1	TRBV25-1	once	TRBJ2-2	CASKRTGGTGELFF	TGTGCCAGCAAAAGGACAGGAGGAACCGGGGAGCTGTTTTTT
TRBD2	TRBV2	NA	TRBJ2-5	CASSRLAGGQYF	TGTGCCAGCAGTAGACTAGCGGGAGGACAGTACTTC
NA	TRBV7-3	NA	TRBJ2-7	CASSFREAGEQYF	TGTGCCAGCAGCTTTAGGGAAGCGGGCGAGCAGTACTTC
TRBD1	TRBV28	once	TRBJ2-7	CASRTGGYEQYF	TGTGCCAGCAGAACAGGGGGTTACGAGCAGTACTTC
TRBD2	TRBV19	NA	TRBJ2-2	CASSGRILAGGTGELFF	TGTGCCAGTAGTGGACGAATATTAGCGGGAGGGACCGGGGAGCTGTTTTTT
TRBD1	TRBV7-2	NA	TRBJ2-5	CASSPRNSGTGGRETQYF	TGTGCCAGCAGCCCAAGGAACTCCGGGACAGGGGGAAGAGAGACCCAGTACTTC